The entry that follows covers one T cell receptor beta chain sequence. This specimen belongs to a study of cytotoxic CD8 clonotypes in ibrutinib-treated CLL. Germline CDR1 and CDR2: LGHNA and YSLEER. The CDR3 is 15 residues long. With 0 bases removed from V and 6 bases from J, the gap between germline ends came to 11 bases. Method: immunoSEQ multiplex PCR; TCRdb's copy keeps in-frame clones and lacks some. This table has about 300,000 clones, roughly two thirds appearing once. This sequence was found in a human donor with chronic lymphocytic leukemia. Sequenced here: PBMCs, sampled after 36 months of ibrutinib treatment. The J gene is TRBJ2-2, the V gene TRBV4-3; D may be TRBD1 (5 bases). CDR3 DNA sequence: TGCGCCAGCAGCCAAGATCCACAGGTAGCCGGGGAGCTGTTTTTT. Translated, it gives CASSQDPQVAGELFF.